One sample yielded the 8 T cell receptor beta chains listed below, sequenced in a study of human T cells and chemical hapten exposure. Using its own MiXCR run on the RACE reads, TCRdb lists one record per CDR3 protein. Of 300,000 to 400,000 distinct CDR3 sequences listed, 4.5% to 5.5% are singletons. Time point in this sample: pre-sensitization, week 0. The treatment denotes: therapeutic diphenylcyclopropenone sensitization with weekly scalp DPC. The source material was whole blood, sampled in connection with sensitization to the hapten diphenylcyclopropenone (DPC). All receptors derive from a woman between 45 and 60 years old with alopecia areata. Some clones in this sample may be carry-over from other donors' samples.

The chain joins TRBV30 to TRBJ2-2, with D uncertain. Germline loops: CDR1 GTSNPN, CDR2 SVGIG (reference sequence). With 4 bases removed from V and 8 bases from J, the gap between germline ends came to 14 bases. CDR3 length equals 13 residues. The CDR3 loop reads CAWTPRAQGELFF. The DNA for the CDR3 is TGTGCCTGGACCCCCCGGGCGCAGGGGGAGCTGTTTTTT.

A few counts support this clonotype. The genes are TRBV29-1 and TRBJ1-2; TRBD1 is a possible D gene (6 bases). Germline CDR1 is SQVTM and CDR2 is ANQGSEA. The CDR3 covers 12 residues. With 4 bases removed from V and 3 bases from J, the gap between germline ends came to 9 bases. The CDR3 reads CSVANRDYGYTF. CDR3 DNA sequence: TGCAGCGTTGCTAACAGGGACTATGGCTACACCTTC.

The chain links TRBV5-6 to TRBJ2-4, with D tentatively TRBD1 (6 bases). The CDR3 length is 13 residues. Germline CDR1 and CDR2: SGHDT and YYEEEE. The germline V and J ends were trimmed by 4 bases and 4 bases, with 9 bases remaining between them. The CDR3 bases are TGTGCCAGCAGCCGACAGGTTAAAAACATTCAGTACTTC. This encodes CASSRQVKNIQYF. The whole variable domain, filled in from reference TRBV5-6 and TRBJ2-4, reads DAGVTQSPTHLIKTRGQQVTLRCSPKSGHDTVSWYQQALGQGPQFIFQYYEEEERQRGNFPDRFSGHQFPNYSSELNVNALLLGDSALYLCASSRQVKNIQYFGAGTRLSVL.

This chain uses TRBV2 with TRBJ1-4; D gene ambiguous. This CDR3 region has 11 residues. CDR1 SNHLY and CDR2 FYNNEI come from the germline V gene. The DNA of the CDR3 is TGTGCAGGGTGGCAGAATGAAAAACTGTTTTTT. It specifies CAGWQNEKLFF.

The chain is built from TRBV12-3 or TRBV12-4 and TRBJ1-2; a possible D gene is TRBD1 (6 bases). The V end lost 5 bases, the J end lost 3 bases, and 10 bases lay between the germline ends. This CDR3 contains 13 residues. CDR3 sequence (DNA): TGTGCCAGCAGTCAGGGGTCAGACTATGGCTACACCTTC. As protein: CASSQGSDYGYTF.

This clonotype was seen a few times. The chain couples TRBV5-1 to TRBJ2-1, with 14 bases aligning to TRBD2. In germline, CDR1 is SGHRS, CDR2 YFSETQ. The CDR3 totals 19 residues. The ends lost 3 bases at V and 8 bases at J; junction bases unmatched: 16. DNA for the CDR3: TGCGCCAGCAGCTCGGAGGGACTAGCGGGGGCCACGGCCCGCGATGAGCAGTTCTTC. Translation gives CASSSEGLAGATARDEQFF. Complete variable domain (other parts from reference TRBV5-1 and TRBJ2-1): KAGVTQTPRYLIKTRGQQVTLSCSPISGHRSVSWYQQTPGQGLQFLFEYFSETQRNKGNFPGRFSGRQFSNSRSEMNVSTLELGDSALYLCASSSEGLAGATARDEQFFGPGTRLTVL.

This clonotype was detected ten times or more. This chain links TRBV6-5 with TRBJ1-1, with 7 nucleotides matching TRBD1. The CDR3 length is 14 residues. Germline CDR1 and CDR2: MNHEY and SVGAGI. The junction had 2 bases not matched to a gene; V was cut back by 0 bases and J by 4 bases. The CDR3 protein is CASSYSPGGTEAFF. The CDR3 DNA reads TGTGCCAGCAGTTACTCCCCAGGGGGCACTGAAGCTTTCTTT.

Ten or more counts support this clonotype. This chain links TRBV20-1 with TRBJ1-5; D might be TRBD1 (6 bases). The V and J ends lost 6 bases and 5 bases respectively, with 11 bases between them. This CDR3 is 12 amino acids long. From germline, CDR1 is DFQATT and CDR2 SNEGSKA (reference sequence). The CDR3 DNA reads TGCAGTGCAGGGAGGGGGGATCAGCCCCAGCATTTT. Translated, it gives CSAGRGDQPQHF.